Below, one T cell receptor beta chain is given with its context. The antigen is not known. The data belong to a study of T cells in women clearing cervical HPV infection. Overall study results and limits: Unknown T-cell numbers per sample may underlie the richness differences.

Sequencing used immunoSEQ multiplex PCR; TCRdb keeps in-frame clones, though not all of them. The sample holds fewer than 35,000 clones. This clonotype originated in a woman aged 18-70 years with a cervical HPV16 infection that either progressed to CIN3+ or cleared (not recorded which). What was sequenced was blood buffy coat.

CDR3 bases read: TGTGCCAGTAGTATCGGGTCCTCAATGGATACC. Encoded protein: CASSIGSSMDT. The complete CDR3 protein is CASSIGSSMDTYTF. The chain employs TRBV19 and TRBJ1-2; D gene uncertain. Coverage ceases 3 residues before the CDR3 finishes, and the germline J gene fills in the end. From germline, CDR1 is LNHDA and CDR2 SQIVND (reference sequence). This CDR3 spans 14 amino acids.